The 28 T cell receptor beta chains below were found in one sample sequenced in a study of monozygotic twins with cystic fibrosis. The data were produced by immunoSEQ multiplex PCR, yet TCRdb's version contains in-frame clones alone and is incomplete. In the table there are around 35,000 clones, 75% to 90% of which are singletons. Sequenced input: blood. The receptor set was obtained from a girl aged 2 to 9 with cystic fibrosis.

This chain uses TRBV11-1 with TRBJ1-1, with D perhaps TRBD1 (5 bases). The germline CDR1 and CDR2 sequences are SGHAT and FQDESV (reference sequence). The CDR3 loop spans 14 amino acids. V was cut by 1 base and J by 2 bases, with 8 bases left in between. The chain's CDR3 is CASSLGGRNTEAFF. As DNA, the CDR3 is TGTGCCAGCAGCTTAGGGGGGAGAAACACTGAAGCTTTCTTT.

The chain is built from TRBV30 and TRBJ1-2; no reliable D call. Trimming took off 1 base at V and 4 bases at J, with 10 bases between the two ends. The CDR3 sequence is 13 residues long. Germline V gene lookup returns CDR1 GTSNPN and CDR2 SVGIG (reference sequence). The CDR3 DNA is TGTGCCTGGAGTGGTAGGACCCTCTATGGCTACACCTTC. The encoded protein is CAWSGRTLYGYTF.

CDR3 DNA sequence: TGTGCCAGTAGTGCCCCGGGACAGGGGGCGAGTGAGCAGTACTTC. Translating gives CASSAPGQGASEQYF. The chain employs TRBV19 and TRBJ2-7; TRBD1 aligns across 12 bases. CDR3 length: 15 residues. V lost 5 bases to trimming and J lost 7 bases; unmatched junction nucleotides: 9. CDR1 is LNHDA, CDR2 SQIVND, per germline (reference sequence).

The chain links TRBV4-1 to TRBJ1-2, with D possibly TRBD1 on 5 matching bases. From germline, CDR1 is MGHRA and CDR2 YSYEKL. Trimming took 1 base from V and 4 from J, leaving 13 bases between them. The CDR3 has 15 amino acids. The chain's CDR3 is CASSQAFGGGYGYTF. CDR3 nucleotides: TGCGCCAGCAGCCAAGCATTTGGGGGAGGCTATGGCTACACCTTC.

V is TRBV9 and J is TRBJ1-5, with TRBD1 as a possible D gene (6 bases). This CDR3 is built from 15 residues. The germline V gene encodes CDR1 SGDLS and CDR2 YYNGEE. Trimming stripped 4 bases from V and 4 bases from J, with 15 bases between. Here the CDR3 DNA reads TGTGCCAGCAGCCTAACCGGGACAATTAATCAGCCCCAGCATTTT. It translates to CASSLTGTINQPQHF.

This clone was seen once. V and J are TRBV4-3 and TRBJ2-4; 9 bases line up with TRBD1. This CDR3 has 15 amino acids. V dropped 3 bases and J dropped 6; count of bases not matched to a gene: 6. Germline V gives CDR1 LGHNA, CDR2 YSLEER. The CDR3 region has the DNA TGCGCCAGCAGCCATACTCCGGGACAGGGAAACATTCAGTACTTC. Translating it yields CASSHTPGQGNIQYF.

This clone was counted a few times. The chain combines TRBV30 with TRBJ1-2; TRBD1 agrees at 7 bases. Looked up from germline, CDR1 is GTSNPN and CDR2 is SVGIG (reference sequence). This CDR3 is 11 amino acids long. After removal of 5 bases from V and 11 bases from J, the junction contained 8 bases not matched to a gene. The CDR3 loop is CAWGRGDSYTF. The DNA for the CDR3 is TGTGCCTGGGGTCGTGGGGACAGTTACACCTTC.

The rearrangement joins TRBV6-6 to TRBJ1-1; D might be TRBD1 (6 bases). This CDR3 is 14 amino acids long. Germline values: CDR1 MNHNY, CDR2 SVGAGI (reference sequence). V shed 0 bases and J shed 5 bases, with 10 bases lying between them. As DNA, the CDR3 is TGTGCCAGCAGTTACTCAGGGGGTAGGACTGAAGCTTTCTTT. It is translated as CASSYSGGRTEAFF.

V is TRBV5-4 and J is TRBJ2-1, with TRBD2 matching 9 bases. The CDR3 extends over 15 amino acids. Germline assignment: CDR1 SGHNT and CDR2 YYREEE (reference sequence). V lost 0 bases, J lost 7 bases, and 5 bases stayed unmatched. The CDR3 sequence: CASSLVASGVNEQFF. The DNA for the CDR3 is TGTGCCAGCAGCTTGGTGGCTAGCGGGGTTAATGAGCAGTTCTTC.

This clone was picked up one time. The chain employs TRBV27 and TRBJ1-5; D is undetermined. Germline values: CDR1 MNHEY, CDR2 SMNVEV (reference sequence). This CDR3 is built from 15 residues. Trimming stripped 2 bases from V and 3 bases from J, with 11 bases between. The CDR3 DNA reads as TGTGCCAGCAGTTTAAGGCCTCGGGACAATCAGCCCCAGCATTTT. Translation gives CASSLRPRDNQPQHF.

The J gene is TRBJ2-6, the V gene TRBV9; 7 positions match TRBD1. This CDR3 region has 19 residues. Trimming cost V 3 bases and J 0 bases; bases outside gene matches: 12. The germline CDR1 and CDR2 sequences are SGDLS and YYNGEE. The CDR3 sequence is CASSGHGTELFSGANVLTF. The CDR3 coding sequence is TGTGCCAGCAGCGGCCACGGGACAGAACTTTTCTCTGGGGCCAACGTCCTGACTTTC.

The rearrangement links TRBV9 to TRBJ1-2; D possibly corresponds to TRBD1 (6 bases). V dropped 4 bases and J dropped 3 bases, with 10 bases sitting between them. The CDR3 has 13 amino acids. Germline V CDR1 and CDR2: SGDLS, YYNGEE. CDR3 amino acids: CASSSRTDYGYTF. Written as DNA, the CDR3 is TGTGCCAGCAGCTCCCGGACAGACTATGGCTACACCTTC.

The V and J genes are TRBV18 and TRBJ1-1, with D perhaps matching TRBD1 (6 bases). Between the trimmed V and J ends, which lost 0 bases and 1 base, there was a span of 9 bases. CDR3 length: 15 amino acids. Per germline, CDR1 KGHSH and CDR2 LQKENI. The CDR3 nucleotides read TGTGCCAGCTCACCACCGACAGGCGAGAACACTGAAGCTTTCTTT. This sequence encodes CASSPPTGENTEAFF.

The chain uses TRBV7-2 and TRBJ1-5, with D hard to call. V gave up 5 bases and J gave up 0 bases, with 23 bases separating them. The V gene's germline CDR1 is SGHTA and CDR2 FQGNSA. This CDR3 has 19 residues. The DNA of the CDR3 is TGTGCCAGCAGCCCAGAACTCTCACCCCTACCCTATAGCAATCAGCCCCAGCATTTT. It specifies CASSPELSPLPYSNQPQHF.

The V gene is TRBV5-6, the J gene TRBJ2-7; D may correspond to TRBD1 or TRBD2 (5 bases each). V was clipped by 5 bases and J by 0 bases, with 15 bases between them. CDR3 length equals 15 residues. Germline CDR1 SGHDT, CDR2 YYEEEE. The CDR3 reads CASRPSGTPSYEQYF. For the CDR3, the DNA is TGTGCCAGCAGACCTTCCGGGACCCCCTCCTACGAGCAGTACTTC.

The chain links TRBV9 to TRBJ2-1, with 7 bases that match TRBD2. Per the germline V gene, CDR1 is SGDLS and CDR2 is YYNGEE. The CDR3 length is 17 residues. The trim removed 3 bases at V and 4 bases at J, leaving 13 bases unmatched. The CDR3 nucleotides are TGTGCCAGCAGCGCCGGACTAGTCAAGATGAGGTACAATGAGCAGTTCTTC. Translation: CASSAGLVKMRYNEQFF.

This rearrangement joins TRBV30 to TRBJ1-6; no reliable D call. Germline loops: CDR1 GTSNPN, CDR2 SVGIG (reference sequence). V was clipped by 2 bases and J by 7 bases, with 6 bases between them. CDR3 length equals 12 residues. The CDR3 here is CAWSFRNSPLHF. The CDR3, as DNA: TGTGCCTGGAGTTTCAGGAATTCACCCCTCCACTTT.

The chain is built from TRBV4-1 and TRBJ1-2; D ambiguous. Trimming removed 1 base at V and 8 bases at J, with 5 bases between. This CDR3 is 11 amino acids long. Germline lookup yields CDR1 MGHRA and CDR2 YSYEKL. The CDR3 DNA is TGCGCCAGCAGCCAAGCAGGCGGCTACACCTTC. Protein product: CASSQAGGYTF.

V usage is TRBV9 and J usage is TRBJ2-5; 9 bases line up with TRBD2. This CDR3 is built from 18 residues. Germline CDR1 SGDLS, CDR2 YYNGEE. Losses at the gene ends were 1 base for V and 0 bases for J; bases not matched to a gene: 10. CDR3: CASSVSAGGLSYQETQYF. Here the CDR3 DNA reads TGTGCCAGCAGCGTATCGGCGGGGGGGTTATCTTACCAAGAGACCCAGTACTTC.

The genes are TRBV30 and TRBJ1-5, with TRBD1 as a possible D gene (5 bases). Germline CDR1 and CDR2: GTSNPN and SVGIG (reference sequence). The CDR3 contains 14 residues. The V end was cut by 0 bases, the J end by 3 bases, with 9 bases between. Here the CDR3 reads CAWSVQASNQPQHF. The CDR3 DNA follows: TGTGCCTGGAGTGTACAGGCCTCCAATCAGCCCCAGCATTTT.

V usage is TRBV19 and J usage is TRBJ1-2; tentatively, D is TRBD1 (6 bases). V dropped 3 bases and J dropped 3 bases, with 11 bases sitting between them. CDR3 length: 14 amino acids. Germline V gives CDR1 LNHDA, CDR2 SQIVND (reference sequence). The CDR3 DNA reads as TGTGCCAGTAGTATCCTCGGACAGCACTATGGCTACACCTTC. Translation: CASSILGQHYGYTF.

In its sample, this clone was seen once. The V and J genes are TRBV6-1 and TRBJ2-7; TRBD1 agrees at 7 bases. Germline V gene lookup returns CDR1 MNHNS and CDR2 SASEGT. The V segment lost 6 bases and the J segment 6 bases; nucleotides outside the gene matches: 11. The CDR3 has 14 residues. The CDR3: CASRTGVGSGEQYF. For the CDR3, the DNA is TGTGCCAGCAGAACAGGGGTTGGTTCTGGCGAGCAGTACTTC.

The V call is TRBV18, the J call TRBJ2-5; 14 bases fit TRBD2. The CDR3 loop spans 16 amino acids. J was trimmed by 5 bases and V by 4 bases; bases with no gene match: 6. Germline-derived CDR1 and CDR2 are KGHSH and LQKENI. CDR3 residues: CASSLRTSGGPETQYF. CDR3 in DNA: TGTGCCAGCTCACTGCGGACTAGCGGGGGGCCCGAGACCCAGTACTTC.

CDR3 protein: CASSQDRGTRGSYEQYF. CDR3 sequence (DNA): TGCGCCAGCAGCCAAGATAGGGGTACGCGTGGTTCCTACGAGCAGTACTTC. J is TRBJ2-7 and V is TRBV4-1; weak D call: TRBD1 (5 bases). The CDR3 length is 17 residues. CDR1 MGHRA and CDR2 YSYEKL come from the germline V gene. Trimming took off 0 bases at V and 1 base at J, with 16 bases between the two ends.

This rearrangement joins TRBV13 to TRBJ1-3, with 9 bases aligning to TRBD1. Germline loops: CDR1 PRHDT, CDR2 FYEKMQ (reference sequence). V dropped 6 bases and J dropped 0; count of bases not matched to a gene: 3. The CDR3 consists of 15 residues. The CDR3 region is CASRGQGYSGNTIYF. CDR3 DNA: TGTGCCAGCAGGGGACAGGGATACTCTGGAAACACCATATATTTT.

The DNA of the CDR3 is TGCGCCAGCAGCCTGGGGTCGGGACAGGGGGCAAACACTGAAGCTTTCTTT. Encoded protein: CASSLGSGQGANTEAFF. J is TRBJ1-1 and V is TRBV5-1; TRBD1 agrees at 12 bases. The CDR3 runs to 17 residues. Germline V lookup: CDR1 SGHRS, CDR2 YFSETQ. The ends lost 4 bases at V and 2 bases at J; junction bases unmatched: 9.

The chain recombines TRBV2 with TRBJ1-4; 7 bases agree with TRBD1. CDR1 SNHLY and CDR2 FYNNEI come from the germline V gene. V dropped 5 bases and J dropped 7; count of bases not matched to a gene: 7. The CDR3 spans 14 residues. The CDR3 DNA follows: TGTGCCAGCAGTCAACAGGGGTTGGTTGAAAAACTGTTTTTT. Translating gives CASSQQGLVEKLFF.

This chain links TRBV5-1 with TRBJ1-1; D is uncertain. The CDR3 has 13 residues. Per the germline V gene, CDR1 is SGHRS and CDR2 is YFSETQ. V lost 0 bases and J 2 bases, leaving 5 bases between the germline ends. The CDR3 reads CASSLVANTEAFF. The CDR3 DNA follows: TGCGCCAGCAGCTTGGTGGCCAACACTGAAGCTTTCTTT. Complete variable domain (other parts from reference TRBV5-1 and TRBJ1-1): KAGVTQTPRYLIKTRGQQVTLSCSPISGHRSVSWYQQTPGQGLQFLFEYFSETQRNKGNFPGRFSGRQFSNSRSEMNVSTLELGDSALYLCASSLVANTEAFFGQGTRLTVV.